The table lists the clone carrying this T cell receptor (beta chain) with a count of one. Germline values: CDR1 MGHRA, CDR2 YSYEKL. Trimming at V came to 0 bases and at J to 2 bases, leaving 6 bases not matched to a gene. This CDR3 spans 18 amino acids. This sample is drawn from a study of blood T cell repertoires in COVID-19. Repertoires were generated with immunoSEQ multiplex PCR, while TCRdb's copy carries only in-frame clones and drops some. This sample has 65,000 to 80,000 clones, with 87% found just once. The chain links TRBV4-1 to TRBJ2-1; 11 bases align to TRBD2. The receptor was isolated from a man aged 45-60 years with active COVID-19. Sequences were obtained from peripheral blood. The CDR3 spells CASSQDILAGETYNEQFF. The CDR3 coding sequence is TGCGCCAGCAGCCAAGACATACTAGCGGGGGAGACCTACAATGAGCAGTTCTTC.